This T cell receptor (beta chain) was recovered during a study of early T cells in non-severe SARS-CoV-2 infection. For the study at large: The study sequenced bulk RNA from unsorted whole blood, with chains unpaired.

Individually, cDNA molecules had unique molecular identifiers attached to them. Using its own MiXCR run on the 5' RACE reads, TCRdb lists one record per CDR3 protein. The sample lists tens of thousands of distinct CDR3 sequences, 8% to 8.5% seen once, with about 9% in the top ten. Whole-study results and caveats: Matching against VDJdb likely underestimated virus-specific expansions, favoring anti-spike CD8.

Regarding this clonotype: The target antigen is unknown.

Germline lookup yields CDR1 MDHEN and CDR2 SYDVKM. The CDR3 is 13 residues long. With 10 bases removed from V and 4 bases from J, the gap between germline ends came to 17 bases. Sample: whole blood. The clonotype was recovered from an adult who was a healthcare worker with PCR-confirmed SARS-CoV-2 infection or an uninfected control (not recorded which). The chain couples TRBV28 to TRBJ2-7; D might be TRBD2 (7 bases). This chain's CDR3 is CATRGAMNYEQYF. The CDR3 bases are TGTGCCACCCGGGGGGCTATGAATTACGAGCAGTACTTC.